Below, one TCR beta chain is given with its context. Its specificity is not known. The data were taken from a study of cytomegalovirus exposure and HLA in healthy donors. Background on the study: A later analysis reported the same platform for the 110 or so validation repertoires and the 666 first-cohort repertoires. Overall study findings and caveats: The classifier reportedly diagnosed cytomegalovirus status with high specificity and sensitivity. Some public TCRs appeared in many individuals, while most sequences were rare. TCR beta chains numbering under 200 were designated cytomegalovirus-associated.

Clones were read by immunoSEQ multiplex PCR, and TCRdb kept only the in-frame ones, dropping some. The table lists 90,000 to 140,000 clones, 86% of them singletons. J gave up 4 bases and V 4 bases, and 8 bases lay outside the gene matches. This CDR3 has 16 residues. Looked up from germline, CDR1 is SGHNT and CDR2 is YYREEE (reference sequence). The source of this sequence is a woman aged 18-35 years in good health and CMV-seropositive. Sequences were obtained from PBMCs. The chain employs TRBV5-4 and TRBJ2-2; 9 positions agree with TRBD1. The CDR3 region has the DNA TGTGCCAGCAGCGCCGGGACAGGGAGAGGCACCGGGGAGCTGTTTTTT. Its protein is CASSAGTGRGTGELFF.